These 9 T cell receptor beta chains share one sample of origin, sequenced in a study of response to subunit inactivated influenza vaccine. TCRdb re-called the RT-PCR reads with MiXCR, one entry per CDR3 protein. The data contain roughly 700,000 distinct CDR3 sequences, approximately 15% of them singletons. The sample was PBMCs from blood, taken approximately 15 days before vaccination. The origin of the receptors is a man between 50 and 59 years old who received an inactivated influenza vaccine.

In this sample, this clonotype turned up a few times. The V and J genes are TRBV29-1 and TRBJ2-1, with TRBD2 matching 8 bases. The germline CDR1 and CDR2 sequences are SQVTM and ANQGSEA. Trimming cost V 4 bases and J 4 bases; bases outside gene matches: 12. The CDR3 consists of 16 residues. The CDR3 DNA follows: TGCAGCGTTGGGAGCCCCGGGGCGGGAGGTTACAATGAGCAGTTCTTC. It specifies CSVGSPGAGGYNEQFF.

V is TRBV20-1 and J is TRBJ2-7; 9 bases align to TRBD2. CDR3 size: 16 residues. From germline, CDR1 is DFQATT and CDR2 SNEGSKA (reference sequence). J lost 5 bases, V lost 1 base, and 12 bases had no gene match. The chain's CDR3 is CSARGPSGKPQDEQYF. Here the CDR3 DNA reads TGCAGTGCTAGAGGTCCTAGCGGGAAGCCACAGGACGAGCAGTACTTC.

The chain joins TRBV11-2 to TRBJ2-5; 8 bases line up with TRBD2. In germline, CDR1 is SGHAT, CDR2 FQNNGV. V trimming: 10 bases; J trimming: 5 bases; junction bases outside the gene matches: 15. CDR3 size: 15 residues. CDR3 residues: CATNTRGLDAETQYF. In DNA form, the CDR3 reads TGTGCCACCAACACGAGGGGACTAGATGCGGAGACCCAGTACTTC.

The chain combines TRBV28 with TRBJ2-1; 8 positions match TRBD1. The J segment lost 2 bases and the V segment lost 5 bases, leaving 5 bases of the junction unmatched. The CDR3 runs 15 residues. Looked up from germline, CDR1 is MDHEN and CDR2 is SYDVKM. The CDR3, as DNA: TGTGCCAGCAGTCCGGACAGGGAGGCCTACAATGAGCAGTTCTTC. It specifies CASSPDREAYNEQFF.

This clonotype was detected a few times. This rearrangement joins TRBV10-3 to TRBJ2-2, with 10 bases fitting TRBD2. This CDR3 comprises 15 residues. Germline values: CDR1 ENHRY, CDR2 SYGVKD. The J segment lost 6 bases and the V segment lost 10 bases, leaving 11 bases of the junction unmatched. The CDR3 sequence is CATTKREGRAGELFF. The CDR3 nucleotides read TGTGCCACCACAAAGCGGGAGGGCCGGGCCGGGGAGCTGTTTTTT.

This chain joins TRBV27 and TRBJ1-2, with D maybe TRBD1 (5 bases). CDR3 length: 14 residues. V shed 2 bases and J shed 11 bases, with 18 bases lying between them. CDR1 and CDR2 (germline): MNHEY, SMNVEV (reference sequence). This chain's CDR3 is CASSLRRGESGYTF. CDR3 in DNA: TGTGCCAGCAGTTTACGACGGGGGGAAAGTGGTTACACCTTC.

The rearrangement joins TRBV12-3 or TRBV12-4 to TRBJ2-7; D may be TRBD2 (5 bases). The ends were cut back, 6 bases at V and 2 bases at J, with 11 bases in the middle. This CDR3 has 13 amino acids. The CDR3 here is CASSYGVPYEQYF. The CDR3 bases are TGTGCCAGCAGCTACGGGGTCCCCTACGAGCAGTACTTC.

This clonotype has just a few counts. One junction end disagrees with the germline gene, perhaps due to a read error. The gene calls are TRBV3-1 and TRBJ2-2; tentatively, D is TRBD2 (5 bases). The CDR3 has 14 residues. Germline CDR1 LGHDT, CDR2 YNNKEL (reference sequence). The CDR3 nucleotides are TGTGCCAGCAGCCAACGGCAGTATGCCGGGGAGCTGGTTTTT. Its protein is CASSQRQYAGELVF.

This chain uses TRBV7-2 with TRBJ1-2; perhaps TRBD1 as D (5 bases). With 3 bases removed from V and 4 bases from J, the gap between germline ends came to 18 bases. The CDR3 covers 16 residues. Germline V lookup: CDR1 SGHTA, CDR2 FQGNSA. CDR3 DNA sequence: TGTGCCAGCAGCTTGGGGGAAGCAGCGAGAGGCTATGGCTACACCTTC. It translates to CASSLGEAARGYGYTF.